These T cell receptor beta chains were read from a single sample in a study of T cell responses to AZD1222 COVID-19 vaccine. The protocol was immunoSEQ multiplex PCR, while the TCRdb copy is restricted to in-frame clones and leaves out a portion. Counted here are 90,000 to 150,000 clones, roughly 89% occurring once; the ten biggest clones make up 6% to 8.5%. The material sequenced was peripheral blood, taken 28 days after the second AZD1222 dose. These receptors all come from an adult who received the AZD1222 COVID-19 vaccine. CDR3s include the opening cysteine and the closing phenylalanine or tryptophan. The D gene is left open where the match is weak. Only part of the rows carry a size: once, few, many, or a class if the clone is expanded.

TRBV3-1/TRBV3-2	TRBJ1-2	-	-	CASSLGGGGPYGYTF	TGTGCCAGCAGCCTCGGAGGGGGGGGCCCCTATGGCTACACCTTC
TRBV7-3	TRBJ2-7	-	-	CASSSLGLTGEQYF	TGTGCCAGCAGCTCGCTCGGTCTGACGGGAGAGCAGTACTTC
TRBV19	TRBJ2-7	-	-	CASSSRISNSYEQYF	TGTGCCAGTAGTTCGCGAATATCGAACTCCTACGAGCAGTACTTC
TRBV30	TRBJ1-4	TRBD1	-	CAWSVLQGANEKLFF	TGTGCCTGGAGTGTACTTCAGGGGGCGAATGAAAAACTGTTTTTT
TRBV7-9	TRBJ1-3	TRBD1	-	CASSSDRVSGNTIYF	TGTGCCAGCAGCTCAGACAGGGTCTCTGGAAACACCATATATTTT
TRBV30	TRBJ1-5	-	-	CAWSDTGSRSQHF	TGTGCCTGGAGTGATACAGGGAGCCGGTCCCAGCATTTT
TRBV5-1	TRBJ2-2	-	once	CASSALRAHGELFF	TGCGCCAGCAGCGCCTTGAGGGCGCACGGGGAGCTGTTTTTT
TRBV6-2/TRBV6-3	TRBJ2-1	TRBD2	-	CASSPRPGLAGDYGTYNEQFF	TGTGCCAGCAGTCCCCGGCCGGGACTAGCGGGAGACTATGGTACCTACAATGAGCAGTTCTTC
TRBV30	TRBJ1-2	-	-	CAWSVGPTYGGYTF	TGTGCCTGGAGTGTAGGGCCGACTTATGGAGGCTACACCTTC
TRBV6-5	TRBJ1-5	TRBD1	-	CASTSGGPQPQHF	TGTGCCAGCACATCAGGGGGCCCCCAGCCCCAGCATTTT
TRBV7-2	TRBJ2-7	-	-	CASSLGLVGEQYF	TGTGCCAGCAGCTTAGGGCTAGTTGGGGAGCAGTACTTC
TRBV5-1	TRBJ2-5	TRBD2	-	CASSLLAVKETQYF	TGCGCCAGCAGCTTACTAGCGGTTAAAGAGACCCAGTACTTC
TRBV6-2/TRBV6-3	TRBJ2-7	-	-	CASSYLRYSGKQYEQYF	TGTGCCAGCAGTTACCTTCGGTATTCCGGGAAGCAATACGAGCAGTACTTC
TRBV18	TRBJ2-5	-	-	CASSQLGETQYF	TGTGCCAGCTCACAGCTGGGAGAGACCCAGTACTTC
TRBV28	TRBJ2-2	-	-	CASSFRLNTGELFF	TGTGCCAGCAGTTTTCGGTTGAACACCGGGGAGCTGTTTTTT
TRBV18	TRBJ2-7	-	-	CASSPLDIIRDEQYF	TGTGCCAGCTCACCATTGGACATAATAAGGGACGAGCAGTACTTC
TRBV12-5	TRBJ2-2	TRBD2	-	CASGLVPGLAGVPGELFF	TGTGCTAGTGGTTTGGTACCGGGACTAGCGGGAGTCCCCGGGGAGCTGTTTTTT
TRBV7-2	TRBJ2-2	TRBD2	once	CASSPRLAGGLNTGELFF	TGTGCCAGCAGCCCCCGACTAGCGGGGGGGCTAAACACCGGGGAGCTGTTTTTT
TRBV27	TRBJ2-3	TRBD2	-	CASSLSLGGRKDTQYF	TGTGCCAGCAGTTTATCTCTGGGAGGGCGTAAAGATACGCAGTATTTT
TRBV6-5	TRBJ2-7	-	-	CASTDGYEQYF	TGTGCCAGCACCGACGGCTACGAGCAGTACTTC
TRBV29-1	TRBJ1-1	TRBD1	-	CSVGPRQGMNTEAFF	TGCAGCGTTGGCCCCAGACAGGGGATGAACACTGAAGCTTTCTTT
TRBV27	TRBJ2-3	TRBD2	-	CASSLLLAGGPNTDTQYF	TGTGCCAGCAGTTTATTATTGGCGGGAGGGCCGAACACAGATACGCAGTATTTT
TRBV6-5	TRBJ1-1	-	-	CASSYFAGQGGGEAFF	TGTGCCAGCAGTTACTTTGCGGGACAAGGGGGGGGCGAAGCTTTCTTT
TRBV7-3	TRBJ2-2	-	-	CASSRPGPGSGELFF	TGTGCCAGCAGCCGACCGGGCCCAGGGTCCGGGGAGCTGTTTTTT
TRBV28	TRBJ1-5	-	-	CASRTGSGGGYQPQHF	TGTGCCAGCAGAACAGGCTCCGGGGGAGGGTATCAGCCCCAGCATTTT
TRBV6-1	TRBJ2-5	TRBD1	-	CASGRDSQETQYF	TGTGCCAGCGGCCGGGACAGTCAAGAGACCCAGTACTTC
TRBV30	TRBJ2-1	TRBD1	-	CAWNVGLGQINEQFF	TGTGCCTGGAACGTTGGACTGGGACAGATCAATGAGCAGTTCTTC
TRBV5-8	TRBJ1-2	-	-	CASSVIEAPRGYGYTF	TGTGCCAGCAGCGTAATCGAGGCCCCCCGGGGGTATGGCTACACCTTC
TRBV5-1	TRBJ2-1	-	-	CASSLDGSSYNEQFF	TGCGCCAGCAGCTTGGACGGGAGCTCCTACAATGAGCAGTTCTTC
TRBV11-2	TRBJ2-7	-	-	CASSYIKGPPLPYEQYF	TGTGCCAGCAGCTACATAAAGGGGCCCCCTTTACCCTACGAGCAGTACTTC
TRBV24-1	TRBJ2-1	-	-	CATSDSGTPEGNEQFF	TGTGCCACCAGTGACTCCGGGACCCCTGAGGGCAATGAGCAGTTCTTC
TRBV30	TRBJ1-3	-	-	CAWSVYENTIYF	TGTGCCTGGAGTGTCTACGAAAACACCATATATTTT
TRBV2	TRBJ1-2	TRBD1	-	CASTATRQGANYGYTF	TGTGCCAGCACTGCGACGAGACAGGGCGCTAACTATGGCTACACCTTC
TRBV28	TRBJ2-5	TRBD2	-	CASSLGLARQETQYF	TGTGCCAGCAGTTTAGGACTAGCGCGCCAAGAGACCCAGTACTTC
TRBV12-3/TRBV12-4	TRBJ2-3	-	-	CASSWRGDTQYF	TGTGCCAGCAGTTGGCGGGGAGATACGCAGTATTTT
TRBV7-9	TRBJ1-2	-	-	CASSLGGSPIPGLDGYTF	TGTGCCAGCAGCTTAGGGGGTTCCCCAATACCCGGTCTGGATGGCTACACCTTC
TRBV24-1	TRBJ2-2	-	-	CATSEGNRGGELFF	TGTGCCACCAGTGAGGGGAATAGGGGCGGGGAGCTGTTTTTT
TRBV11-3	TRBJ2-1	-	-	CASSLVQAGNEQFF	TGTGCCAGCAGCTTAGTCCAGGCGGGGAATGAGCAGTTCTTC
TRBV9	TRBJ2-1	TRBD2	-	CASSVTSGSGNEQFF	TGTGCCAGCAGCGTTACTAGCGGGAGTGGGAATGAGCAGTTCTTC
TRBV29-1	TRBJ2-3	-	-	CSVERGAGTFRTDTQYF	TGCAGCGTTGAACGAGGGGCCGGGACTTTCCGCACAGATACGCAGTATTTT
TRBV29-1	TRBJ2-5	-	-	CSVGRETQYF	TGCAGCGTTGGAAGAGAGACCCAGTACTTC
TRBV3-1/TRBV3-2	TRBJ2-1	TRBD2	-	CASSQDSRGGAVNEQFF	TGTGCCAGCAGCCAAGATAGCCGCGGGGGGGCCGTCAATGAGCAGTTCTTC
TRBV6-1	TRBJ2-7	-	-	CASSEARGIPTYEQYF	TGTGCCAGCAGTGAAGCGAGGGGAATCCCCACCTACGAGCAGTACTTC
TRBV5-1	TRBJ1-2	-	-	CASSLAANYGYTF	TGCGCCAGCAGCTTGGCGGCTAACTATGGCTACACCTTC
TRBV29-1	TRBJ2-4	-	-	CSVEERRGIAKNIQYF	TGCAGCGTTGAAGAACGGCGGGGTATAGCCAAAAACATTCAGTACTTC
TRBV19	TRBJ1-1	-	-	CASSIRENTEAFF	TGTGCCAGTAGTATACGAGAGAACACTGAAGCTTTCTTT
TRBV6-4	TRBJ1-1	-	-	CAIVRDPPMNTEAFF	TGTGCCATCGTCCGGGACCCTCCCATGAACACTGAAGCTTTCTTT
TRBV12-5	TRBJ2-1	-	-	CASGLHFLGEQFF	TGTGCTAGTGGTTTGCACTTCCTTGGGGAGCAGTTCTTC
TRBV2	TRBJ2-3	-	-	CASSGPWQDGTDTQYF	TGTGCCAGCAGTGGCCCCTGGCAGGACGGCACAGATACGCAGTATTTT
TRBV4-2	TRBJ2-5	-	-	CASSQAPGGQMVGTQYF	TGTGCCAGCAGCCAAGCCCCAGGTGGACAAATGGTAGGGACCCAGTACTTC
TRBV5-4	TRBJ1-1	TRBD1	-	CASSFPAGTGAHTEAFF	TGTGCCAGCAGCTTTCCGGCCGGGACAGGGGCTCACACTGAAGCTTTCTTT
TRBV29-1	TRBJ2-7	-	-	CSVRRDSLTSVPYEQYF	TGCAGCGTCCGCCGGGACAGCCTGACTAGCGTCCCTTACGAGCAGTACTTC
TRBV19	TRBJ1-6	-	-	CASSHGTVNSPLHF	TGTGCCAGTAGCCACGGGACGGTGAATTCACCCCTCCACTTT
TRBV3-1/TRBV3-2	TRBJ1-6	-	-	CASSHQRTDSPLHF	TGTGCCAGCAGCCATCAACGAACGGATTCACCCCTCCACTTT
TRBV11-3	TRBJ2-1	TRBD1	-	CASSLGTGGFNEQFF	TGTGCCAGCAGCTTAGGGACAGGAGGTTTCAATGAGCAGTTCTTC
TRBV28	TRBJ1-2	-	-	CASSFGGGDYGYTF	TGTGCCAGCAGCTTCGGGGGAGGCGACTATGGCTACACCTTC
TRBV4-1	TRBJ2-2	-	-	CASSQGHGLSGELFF	TGCGCCAGCAGCCAAGGCCATGGCCTGTCCGGGGAGCTGTTTTTT
TRBV7-9	TRBJ2-1	-	-	CASSPGRGNYNEQFF	TGTGCCAGCAGCCCGGGTCGTGGGAATTACAATGAGCAGTTCTTC
TRBV19	TRBJ1-4	TRBD1	-	CASSIAGQPNEKLFF	TGTGCCAGTAGTATAGCGGGACAGCCAAATGAAAAACTGTTTTTT
TRBV28	TRBJ2-7	-	once	CASSSSIGTPYEQYF	TGTGCCAGCAGTTCCTCAATCGGGACACCTTACGAGCAGTACTTC